This TCR beta chain was observed in a study of T cell repertoires in cytomegalovirus infection. Across the whole study: Indicated by public TCR beta signatures were CMV infection and matching HLA type. The study, taken as a whole, reports: Dominating the ex vivo response were TCR beta clonotypes that were CMV-specific and HLA-C-restricted. Cumulative frequency (of public TCR beta family members) identified carriers of CMV plus the relevant HLA.

TCRdb itself ran the reads through MiXCR, one entry per CDR3 protein. The sample lists fewer than 550,000 distinct CDR3 sequences, approximately 31% occurring once. There are a few counts of this clonotype. The antigen is undetermined. The CDR3 runs to 12 residues. Germline CDR1 reads MDHEN; CDR2 reads SYDVKM. Deletions cut 5 bases from V and 8 bases from J, with 7 bases between. The sequenced sample consisted of PBMCs. The sequence came from a human donor in good health (CMV status not recorded). Some clones in this sample may be carry-over from other donors' samples. The rearrangement joins TRBV28 to TRBJ1-6, with D possibly being TRBD1 (5 bases). Here the CDR3 DNA reads TGTGCCAGCAGTCAACAGGATTCACCCCTCCACTTT. Translated: CASSQQDSPLHF.